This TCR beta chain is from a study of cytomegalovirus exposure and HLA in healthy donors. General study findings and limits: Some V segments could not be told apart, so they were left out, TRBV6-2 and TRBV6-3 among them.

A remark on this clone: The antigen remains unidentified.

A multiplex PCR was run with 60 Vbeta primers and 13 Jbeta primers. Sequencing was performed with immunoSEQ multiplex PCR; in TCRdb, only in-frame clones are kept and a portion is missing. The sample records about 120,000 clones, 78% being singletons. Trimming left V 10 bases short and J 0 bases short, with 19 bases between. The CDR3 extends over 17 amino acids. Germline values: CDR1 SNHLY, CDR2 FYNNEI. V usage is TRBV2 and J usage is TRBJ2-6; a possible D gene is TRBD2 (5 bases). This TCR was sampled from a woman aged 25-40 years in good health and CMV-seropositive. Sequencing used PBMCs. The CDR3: CATQPGRGNSGANVLTF. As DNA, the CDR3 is TGTGCCACACAACCGGGCCGAGGGAACTCTGGGGCCAACGTCCTGACTTTC.